This TCR beta chain was found in a study of cytomegalovirus exposure and HLA in healthy donors. Study outcomes and limitations: Beyond CMV serostatus, there was no information to go on about immune exposure. Accurate predictions that matched the HLA-A and HLA-B alleles of most subjects were reportedly made from TCR beta sequences.

Researchers ran the PCR with 60 Vbeta and 13 Jbeta primers. Only in-frame clones appear in the TCRdb table, and some are missing; sequencing was by immunoSEQ multiplex PCR. The sample holds about 84,000 clones. CDR1 is MDHEN and CDR2 is SYDVKM in the germline V gene. With 5 bases clipped from V and 6 bases from J, the junction kept 8 bases outside the gene matches. The CDR3 is made up of 15 amino acids. While unrecorded immune exposures were likely, the donors were nominally healthy when sampled. Regarding this clone: Its antigen is unknown.

Sequencing was done on a sample of PBMCs. This sequence joins TRBV28 and TRBJ1-5, with 9 bases lining up with TRBD1. This clonotype was sampled from a man aged 50 or older in good health and CMV-seronegative. The CDR3 protein is CASSTSGQGSQPQHF. The CDR3 DNA reads TGTGCCAGCAGTACCTCTGGACAGGGGAGTCAGCCCCAGCATTTT.